A single sample is the source of the 23 T cell receptor beta chains below, sequenced in a study of early T cells in non-severe SARS-CoV-2 infection. MiXCR, run by TCRdb on the 5' RACE reads, gives a single entry per CDR3 protein. The sample has 80,000 or so distinct CDR3 sequences; about an eighth are singletons. The specimen sequenced was whole blood. The receptors were sampled from an adult who was a healthcare worker with PCR-confirmed SARS-CoV-2 infection or an uninfected control (not recorded which).

This clonotype showed up many times. The genes are TRBV7-8 and TRBJ2-7, with 8 positions matching TRBD1. CDR3 length: 16 amino acids. Germline loops: CDR1 SGHVS, CDR2 FQNEAQ. V gave up 3 bases and J gave up 4 bases; unmatched junction bases: 11. The CDR3: CASSLGGWDRTYEQYF. Here the CDR3 DNA reads TGTGCCAGCAGCTTGGGCGGGTGGGACAGGACGTACGAGCAGTACTTC.

This clonotype has ten or more counts. The chain carries TRBV7-8 and TRBJ2-7, with a possible D match to TRBD1 (5 bases). CDR3 length equals 15 residues. The germline V gene encodes CDR1 SGHVS and CDR2 FQNEAQ. V was pared by 3 bases and J by 4 bases, with 16 bases between. In DNA, the CDR3 is TGTGCCAGCAGCTTTAACAGGTCCCCTTGGTACGAGCAGTACTTC. It specifies CASSFNRSPWYEQYF.

This clonotype was picked up a small number of times. The chain joins TRBV7-9 to TRBJ2-5, with TRBD2 identical over 10 bases. The CDR3 is 19 residues long. In germline, CDR1 is SEHNR, CDR2 FQNEAQ (reference sequence). J lost 0 bases, V lost 2 bases, and 12 bases had no gene match. CDR3 amino acids: CASSLKRLAGVKYQETQYF. The CDR3 DNA is TGTGCCAGCAGCTTAAAACGGCTAGCGGGGGTAAAGTACCAAGAGACCCAGTACTTC.

The genes are TRBV19 and TRBJ1-5; TRBD1 matches at 12 bases. Germline V gene sequence: CDR1 LNHDA, CDR2 SQIVND (reference sequence). Trimming at V came to 5 bases and at J to 5 bases, leaving 4 bases not matched to a gene. This CDR3 region has 15 residues. The CDR3 DNA reads as TGTGCCAGTAGTGGGACAGGGGGCATATATCAGCCCCAGCATTTT. It encodes CASSGTGGIYQPQHF.

The chain links TRBV29-1 to TRBJ2-5; TRBD2 aligns across 10 bases. V lost 4 bases, J lost 4 bases, and 3 bases stayed unmatched. There are 13 residues in the CDR3. Germline-derived CDR1 and CDR2 are SQVTM and ANQGSEA. The CDR3 DNA sequence: TGCAGCGTTGTAGCGGGAGGTACAGAGACCCAGTACTTC. This gives the protein CSVVAGGTETQYF. Filled out from reference TRBV29-1 and TRBJ2-5, the complete variable domain reads SAVISQKPSRDICQRGTSLTIQCQVDSQVTMMFWYRQQPGQSLTLIATANQGSEATYESGFVIDKFPISRPNLTFSTLTVSNMSPEDSSIYLCSVVAGGTETQYFGPGTRLLVL.

The chain combines TRBV20-1 with TRBJ2-1; tentatively, D is TRBD2 (5 bases). The CDR3 spans 13 residues. Germline V CDR1 and CDR2: DFQATT, SNEGSKA (reference sequence). The chain's CDR3 is CSTASGAYNEQFF. The CDR3 DNA is TGCAGCACCGCGAGCGGCGCCTACAATGAGCAGTTCTTC.

This clonotype appeared many times. This rearrangement joins TRBV28 to TRBJ2-1; 11 bases align to TRBD1. The J segment lost 7 bases and the V segment lost 10 bases, leaving 9 bases of the junction unmatched. The CDR3 is 14 amino acids. Germline V gene data show CDR1 as MDHEN and CDR2 as SYDVKM. In DNA, the CDR3 is TGTGCCACCGAAGAGGACAGGGGGCGTAATGAGCAGTTCTTC. This sequence encodes CATEEDRGRNEQFF.

This clonotype was recorded many times. The chain links TRBV5-1 to TRBJ1-1; D is unclear. Trimming stripped 3 bases from V and 0 bases from J, with 18 bases between. In germline, CDR1 is SGHRS, CDR2 YFSETQ. CDR3 length equals 17 residues. The CDR3 coding sequence is TGCGCCAGCAGCTCTACAAAAACCTCCAGTTTGAACACTGAAGCTTTCTTT. This sequence encodes CASSSTKTSSLNTEAFF.

This clonotype was counted ten times or more. The chain carries TRBV3-1 and TRBJ2-3, with 8 bases identical to TRBD1. CDR1 is LGHDT, CDR2 YNNKEL, per germline (reference sequence). The V segment lost 5 bases and the J segment 2 bases; nucleotides outside the gene matches: 12. This CDR3 has 17 residues. The CDR3 here is CASSWGETGVHTDTQYF. CDR3 DNA sequence: TGTGCCAGCAGCTGGGGAGAGACAGGGGTCCACACAGATACGCAGTATTTT.

The sample holds a few counts of this clonotype. The chain couples TRBV14 to TRBJ2-7; TRBD2 matches 7 bases. This CDR3 region has 16 residues. CDR1 and CDR2 from the germline V gene are SGHDN and FVKESK. V trimming: 3 bases; J trimming: 3 bases; junction bases outside the gene matches: 11. DNA for the CDR3: TGTGCCAGCAGCCATCGTCCGGGGCTAGCGGACTACGAGCAGTACTTC. It is translated as CASSHRPGLADYEQYF. Together with reference TRBV14 and TRBJ2-7, the CDR3 gives the full variable domain: EAGVTQFPSHSVIEKGQTVTLRCDPISGHDNLYWYRRVMGKEIKFLLHFVKESKQDESGMPNNRFLAERTGGTYSTLKVQPAELEDSGVYFCASSHRPGLADYEQYFGPGTRLTVT.

This chain uses TRBV12-3 or TRBV12-4 with TRBJ2-3; weak D call: TRBD1 (6 bases). V lost 6 bases and J lost 4, with 8 bases in between. The CDR3 runs 12 residues. The CDR3 DNA is TGTGCCAGCAGGGACAGTCCAGATACGCAGTATTTT. Encoded protein: CASRDSPDTQYF.

This chain uses TRBV7-6 with TRBJ2-1, with unresolved D. V lost 2 bases, J lost 2 bases, and 7 bases lay in between. The CDR3 is 14 amino acids. Germline CDR1 reads SGHVS; CDR2 reads FNYEAQ. CDR3 DNA sequence: TGTGCCAGCAGCTTAACGGCAGCCTACAATGAGCAGTTCTTC. Translated: CASSLTAAYNEQFF.

This clonotype was seen a few times. The V gene is TRBV11-2, the J gene TRBJ2-5; D is unclear. The CDR3 extends over 17 amino acids. Per the germline V gene, CDR1 is SGHAT and CDR2 is FQNNGV. Trimming shortened V by 0 bases and J by 2 bases, and 16 bases separated the two germline ends. In nucleotides, the CDR3 is TGTGCCAGCAGCTTAGATCCCGTGGCAGATAAACAAGAGACCCAGTACTTC. It translates to CASSLDPVADKQETQYF.

This clonotype was counted a few times. The chain is built from TRBV9 and TRBJ2-2; TRBD1 agrees at 9 bases. Trimming took 2 bases from V and 7 from J; bases not matched to a gene: 3. Germline-derived CDR1 and CDR2 are SGDLS and YYNGEE. The CDR3 loop spans 14 amino acids. CDR3 sequence (DNA): TGTGCCAGCAGCGTCCGACAGGGGGTCGGGGAGCTGTTTTTT. As protein: CASSVRQGVGELFF.

The J gene is TRBJ2-2, the V gene TRBV19, with 10 bases aligning to TRBD1. V lost 3 bases to trimming and J lost 6 bases; unmatched junction nucleotides: 7. CDR1 LNHDA and CDR2 SQIVND come from the germline V gene (reference sequence). The CDR3 is 16 residues long. DNA of the CDR3: TGTGCCAGTAGTATCCGGGACAGGGGATATGCCGGGGAGCTGTTTTTT. Amino acid sequence: CASSIRDRGYAGELFF.

This chain links TRBV5-4 with TRBJ2-1; perhaps TRBD2 as D (7 bases). Trimming took off 5 bases at V and 7 bases at J, with 34 bases between the two ends. CDR1 and CDR2 from the germline V gene are SGHNT and YYREEE (reference sequence). This CDR3 has 20 residues. CDR3 bases: TGTGCCAGCAGGCCCTGGGGGGGCGGCCCCACCCTGGGGCGAGTTAATGAGCAGTTCTTC. It yields the protein CASRPWGGGPTLGRVNEQFF.

This clonotype was seen ten or more times. The chain links TRBV12-3 or TRBV12-4 to TRBJ2-5, with 7 nucleotides matching TRBD1. The V gene end was trimmed by 6 bases and the J gene end by 5 bases; junction bases not matched to a gene: 12. This CDR3 contains 15 residues. The CDR3 spells CASSTYAGGLETQYF. The CDR3 bases are TGTGCCAGCAGCACCTACGCAGGGGGTCTGGAGACCCAGTACTTC.

This clonotype occurred many times. The chain is built from TRBV7-9 and TRBJ2-3; D remains unclear. There are 13 residues in the CDR3. Per the germline V gene, CDR1 is SEHNR and CDR2 is FQNEAQ (reference sequence). V gave up 9 bases and J gave up 4 bases, with 14 bases separating them. CDR3 residues: CASDSPVPDTQYF. CDR3 bases: TGTGCCAGTGACTCGCCGGTGCCAGATACGCAGTATTTT.

This clonotype was counted ten times or more. The V call is TRBV3-1, the J call TRBJ2-1; D is possibly TRBD1 or TRBD2 (5 bases each). This CDR3 contains 13 residues. V was cut by 3 bases and J by 10 bases, with 13 bases left in between. Germline V CDR1 and CDR2: LGHDT, YNNKEL (reference sequence). The CDR3 nucleotides are TGTGCCAGCAGCCAGGGACCGGGACGCGAGCAGTTCTTC. Translation gives CASSQGPGREQFF.

The table lists this clonotype with many counts. The V and J genes are TRBV7-3 and TRBJ2-1; 12 bases match TRBD2. Germline CDR1 and CDR2: SGHTA and FQGTGA. This CDR3 spans 16 amino acids. Germline trimming cut 2 bases from V and 9 bases from J; bases unmatched to any gene: 8. The CDR3 DNA sequence: TGTGCCAGCAGCTTAGGAAGACTAGCGGGAGCAGGTGAGCAGTTCTTC. Translation: CASSLGRLAGAGEQFF.

At least ten counts were recorded for this clonotype. The chain uses TRBV9 and TRBJ1-1; no clear D. V gave up 4 bases and J gave up 1 base, with 5 bases separating them. Looked up from germline, CDR1 is SGDLS and CDR2 is YYNGEE. The CDR3 covers 12 residues. This CDR3 reads CASSNTNTEAFF. The CDR3 DNA reads TGTGCCAGCAGCAATACGAACACTGAAGCTTTCTTT. Full variable domain (missing parts from reference TRBV9 and TRBJ1-1): DSGVTQTPKHLITATGQRVTLRCSPRSGDLSVYWYQQSLDQGLQFLIQYYNGEERAKGNILERFSAQQFPDLHSELNLSSLELGDSALYFCASSNTNTEAFFGQGTRLTVV.

CDR3 loop: CASSVAGQSGGQETQYF. The DNA for the CDR3 is TGTGCCAGCAGCGTAGCTGGGCAGTCAGGAGGTCAAGAGACCCAGTACTTC. The chain joins TRBV9 to TRBJ2-5, with TRBD2 as a possible D gene (5 bases). This CDR3 has 17 residues. Trimming shortened V by 0 bases and J by 2 bases, and 17 bases separated the two germline ends. Germline CDR1 reads SGDLS; CDR2 reads YYNGEE.

The table lists this clonotype with a few counts. V usage is TRBV3-1 and J usage is TRBJ2-5; TRBD2 matches at 7 bases. The CDR3 spans 16 residues. The V and J ends lost 4 bases and 2 bases, in that order; junction bases with no gene match: 10. Germline V gene sequence: CDR1 LGHDT, CDR2 YNNKEL (reference sequence). The CDR3 DNA reads as TGTGCCAGCAGCCCCAGCGGGAAGGGGAGTCAAGAGACCCAGTACTTC. This gives the protein CASSPSGKGSQETQYF.